The clone carrying this T cell receptor (beta chain) was picked up a small number of times. Its cognate antigen is unknown. From 400 to 450 ng of RNA, a library with molecular barcoded alpha/delta and beta/gamma adaptors was made. Via MiXCR, TCRdb re-called the reads, giving one row per CDR3 protein. The table records more than 100,000 distinct CDR3 sequences, 13% of them present only once. This record belongs to a study of read filtering for tumor transcriptome and immune sequencing. Study information: Whole-transcriptome libraries were prepared after DNase treatment. Study-wide results and limits: About 81.9% of IR-seq clonotypes had one read, totaling about 3.5% of reads; RNA-seq: around 70% and 40%. Compared with RNA-seq, IR-seq gave much higher clonotype depth and reliability.

V was pared by 2 bases and J by 9 bases, with 16 bases between. The length of the CDR3 is 15 residues. CDR1 KGHDR and CDR2 SFDVKD come from the germline V gene. The clonotype was recovered from a donor aged 40 or older with multiple myeloma. The sample consisted of a population of CD138-negative cells sorted from bone marrow. The chain combines TRBV24-1 with TRBJ2-1; D is unresolved. The CDR3 bases are TGTGCCACCAGTGATTCTGACACCGGAAATAGTGAGCAGTTCTTC. Translating gives CATSDSDTGNSEQFF.